The 14 T cell receptor beta chains given below trace back to one sample, sequenced in a study of beta chain features in type 1 diabetes. The entirety of the isolated RNA underwent reverse transcription, so expressed TCRB transcripts were sequenced. This table comes from immunoSEQ multiplex PCR, and its TCRdb copy is limited to in-frame clones, with some not included. The sample shows approximately 470,000 clones, about 29% of them seen only once. The material sequenced was naive CD4+ T cells from blood. The receptors were sampled from a man aged 18 to 29 in good health.

The rearrangement uses TRBV29-1 and TRBJ1-2; D perhaps matches TRBD1 (6 bases). The CDR3 is made up of 14 amino acids. V lost 0 bases and J 5 bases, leaving 13 bases between the germline ends. CDR1 SQVTM and CDR2 ANQGSEA come from the germline V gene. CDR3 DNA: TGCAGCGTTGAAGATTTAGGACAGAGATATGGCTACACCTTC. Residues: CSVEDLGQRYGYTF.

The J gene is TRBJ1-2, the V gene TRBV29-1, with no clear D. This CDR3 is 14 amino acids long. V was clipped by 0 bases and J by 3 bases, with 11 bases between them. Germline V gene lookup returns CDR1 SQVTM and CDR2 ANQGSEA. The CDR3 reads CSVEDHAGDYGYTF. CDR3 nucleotides: TGCAGCGTTGAAGATCACGCAGGCGACTATGGCTACACCTTC.

This chain uses TRBV2 with TRBJ2-5; tentatively, D is TRBD2 (6 bases). The germline V gene has CDR1 SNHLY and CDR2 FYNNEI. The V gene lost 6 bases and the J gene lost 6 bases, with 17 bases spanning the gap. The CDR3 sequence is 14 residues long. The CDR3 DNA is TGTGCCAGCAGGCGGGACTTGCTCAGGAAGACCCAGTACTTC. It translates to CASRRDLLRKTQYF.

The chain couples TRBV7-2 to TRBJ2-5, with 7 positions matching TRBD2. CDR3 length: 15 amino acids. Germline lookup yields CDR1 SGHTA and CDR2 FQGNSA. V was clipped by 2 bases and J by 5 bases; unmatched bases: 8. The CDR3 DNA is TGTGCCAGCAGCTTACCGGGACTATGGGGGGAGACCCAGTACTTC. This codes for CASSLPGLWGETQYF. Filled out from reference TRBV7-2 and TRBJ2-5, the complete variable domain reads GAGVSQSPSNKVTEKGKDVELRCDPISGHTALYWYRQSLGQGLEFLIYFQGNSAPDKSGLPSDRFSAERTGGSVSTLTIQRTQQEDSAVYLCASSLPGLWGETQYFGPGTRLLVL.

Written as DNA, the CDR3 is TGTGCCAGCAGGGCCGGGACTACACGATCCGATACGCAGTATTTT. Protein: CASRAGTTRSDTQYF. The chain combines TRBV5-4 with TRBJ2-3; TRBD2 matches at 7 bases. This CDR3 is built from 15 residues. Germline CDR1 is SGHNT and CDR2 is YYREEE (reference sequence). Trimming removed 5 bases from V and 6 bases from J; junction bases left unmatched: 12.

V usage is TRBV28 and J usage is TRBJ1-5; the D gene is possibly TRBD1 (6 bases). The CDR3 is 13 residues long. Trimming removed 3 bases from V and 5 bases from J, with 8 bases in between. The germline CDR1 and CDR2 sequences are MDHEN and SYDVKM. CDR3 coding DNA: TGTGCCAGCAGTTTCCCAGGGGATCAGCCCCAGCATTTT. Translating gives CASSFPGDQPQHF.

The V call is TRBV5-1, the J call TRBJ2-2; D uncertain. Germline CDR1 SGHRS, CDR2 YFSETQ. Trimming removed 4 bases at V and 7 bases at J, with 8 bases between. The CDR3 is made up of 12 amino acids. CDR3 in DNA: TGCGCCAGCAGCCCGGGTAGCGGGGAGCTGTTTTTT. Residues: CASSPGSGELFF. The full variable domain, with the rest looked up from reference TRBV5-1 and TRBJ2-2, is KAGVTQTPRYLIKTRGQQVTLSCSPISGHRSVSWYQQTPGQGLQFLFEYFSETQRNKGNFPGRFSGRQFSNSRSEMNVSTLELGDSALYLCASSPGSGELFFGEGSRLTVL.

V usage is TRBV11-2 and J usage is TRBJ2-1; tentatively, D is TRBD2 (5 bases). The CDR3 covers 16 residues. Trimming stripped 6 bases from V and 0 bases from J, with 15 bases between. The germline V gene has CDR1 SGHAT and CDR2 FQNNGV. The CDR3 sequence is CASRSLLGSSYNEQFF. In DNA, the CDR3 is TGTGCCAGCAGATCTCTTTTGGGGAGCTCCTACAATGAGCAGTTCTTC.

The CDR3 is CSVSDRDEEQYF. CDR3 in DNA: TGCAGCGTATCGGACAGGGATGAGGAGCAGTACTTC. The rearrangement uses TRBV29-1 and TRBJ2-7; 8 bases fit TRBD1. V dropped 6 bases and J dropped 7; count of bases not matched to a gene: 8. This CDR3 is built from 12 residues. Germline V gene lookup returns CDR1 SQVTM and CDR2 ANQGSEA.

This chain links TRBV19 with TRBJ1-2; weak D call: TRBD1 (6 bases). The CDR3 totals 15 residues. V lost 2 bases to trimming and J lost 6 bases, with 16 bases between them. From germline, CDR1 is LNHDA and CDR2 SQIVND (reference sequence). The CDR3 loop reads CASSITGTTRHGYTF. DNA of the CDR3: TGTGCCAGTAGTATAACCGGGACAACGAGGCATGGCTACACCTTC.

A word on this clone: Additional DNA sequences in this sample encode the identical CDR3. The V call is TRBV7-9, the J call TRBJ2-3; D uncertain. Germline CDR1 is SEHNR and CDR2 is FQNEAQ (reference sequence). The length of the CDR3 is 11 residues. V lost 6 bases, J lost 2 bases, and 3 bases lay in between. The CDR3 region has the DNA TGTGCCAGCAGGGCCACAGATACGCAGTATTTT. Amino acids: CASRATDTQYF.

This clone occurred a few times. This chain links TRBV7-8 with TRBJ2-1; D possibly matches TRBD1 or TRBD2 (5 bases each). Germline V gene data show CDR1 as SGHVS and CDR2 as FQNEAQ. This CDR3 spans 15 amino acids. Trimming pared 0 bases from V and 4 bases from J, leaving 10 bases between. The CDR3 DNA sequence: TGTGCCAGCAGCTTAGCTACGTGGGGGTACAATGAGCAGTTCTTC. Encoded protein: CASSLATWGYNEQFF.

The genes are TRBV30 and TRBJ2-7; no clear D. There are 13 residues in the CDR3. The V gene's germline CDR1 is GTSNPN and CDR2 SVGIG (reference sequence). The V and J ends lost 5 bases and 6 bases respectively, with 17 bases between them. The CDR3 bases are TGTGCCTGGGACCCGGGCCGAAAGGTCGAGCAGTACTTC. It codes for CAWDPGRKVEQYF.

The chain uses TRBV7-2 and TRBJ1-2, with D possibly being TRBD1 (5 bases). Trimming pared 1 base from V and 8 bases from J, leaving 14 bases between. This CDR3 region has 14 residues. The germline V gene encodes CDR1 SGHTA and CDR2 FQGNSA. CDR3 coding DNA: TGTGCCAGCAGCTTAGTGCCCAGGGAGGGCGGCTACACCTTC. It translates to CASSLVPREGGYTF.